The present T cell receptor beta chain was sequenced within a study of T cell changes during pregnancy in multiple sclerosis. Measured with immunoSEQ multiplex PCR; TCRdb has only the in-frame clones, and not every one. The table includes 70,000 to 100,000 clones, 94% detected once. The material sequenced was peripheral blood, taken in the third trimester of pregnancy. The TCR sequence derives from a female donor with multiple sclerosis, enrolled in a pregnancy study.

As DNA, the CDR3 is TGTGCCAGCAGCTTATCCAACAATGAGCAGTTCTTC. It encodes CASSLSNNEQFF. This chain joins TRBV7-9 and TRBJ2-1; D uncertain. Germline V gene sequence: CDR1 SEHNR, CDR2 FQNEAQ (reference sequence). V gave up 2 bases and J gave up 5 bases, with 4 bases separating them. This CDR3 is built from 12 residues.